This entry is about one T cell receptor beta chain. Germline V gene sequence: CDR1 LNHNV, CDR2 YYDKDF (reference sequence). The CDR3 totals 15 residues. V lost 1 base and J lost 9; bases outside the gene matches: 6. The data were produced by immunoSEQ multiplex PCR, yet TCRdb's version contains in-frame clones alone and is incomplete. This table holds about 67,000 clones, about 91% found once. The data were taken from a study of T cells after somatic rescue of genetic block. This sequence joins TRBV15 and TRBJ1-6; 7 bases match TRBD1. The sequencing sample was made of peripheral blood mononuclear cells (PBMCs). This clonotype was obtained from a man between 40 and 49 years old. The CDR3 sequence is CATSRGRAGGSPLHF. The CDR3 DNA reads TGTGCCACCAGCAGAGGGAGGGCAGGGGGTTCACCCCTCCACTTT. Complete variable domain (other parts from reference TRBV15 and TRBJ1-6): DAMVIQNPRYQVTQFGKPVTLSCSQTLNHNVMYWYQQKSSQAPKLLFHYYDKDFNNEADTPDNFQSRRPNTSFCFLDIRSPGLGDTAMYLCATSRGRAGGSPLHFGNGTRLTVT.